The present entry profiles one T cell receptor beta chain with its context. The data derive from a study of blood T cell repertoires in COVID-19. Study-level background: Sites across the United States, Italy and Spain contributed samples from acute and convalescent COVID-19.

Some clones are missing from TCRdb's copy, which holds only in-frame ones; the method was immunoSEQ multiplex PCR. The table includes 250,000 or so clones, approximately 89% detected once. Assignment of participants to cohorts was predicated upon participant-reported clinical history. Material: PBMCs or T cells enriched from blood (not recorded which). This receptor was obtained from a woman aged 40 to 50 with acute COVID-19.

This CDR3 reads CASSSGTDYNEQFF. DNA of the CDR3: TGTGCCAGCTCTTCCGGGACAGACTACAATGAGCAGTTCTTC. The gene calls are TRBV18 and TRBJ2-1, with 7 bases matching TRBD1. Germline lookup yields CDR1 KGHSH and CDR2 LQKENI. V was pared by 6 bases and J by 3 bases, with 5 bases of the junction left unmatched. The CDR3 has 14 residues.